This passage covers 11 T cell receptor beta chains from one sample sequenced in a study of graft-versus-host responses after intestinal transplantation. The method was immunoSEQ multiplex PCR; TCRdb's version includes in-frame clones alone and lacks a portion of them. The sample consists of about 20,000 clones, 40% to 55% of them appearing once. The source was alloreactive CD4+ T cells from a mixed lymphocyte reaction culture, collected before intestinal transplant. Regarding subset: CFSE-low proliferating T cells sorted from approximately 6-day pre-transplant mixed lymphocyte reaction (GvH or HvG direction). Receptors originate from a human patient who received an intestinal transplant.

The rearrangement joins TRBV5-1 to TRBJ1-3; 9 nucleotides align to TRBD1. Germline V gene lookup returns CDR1 SGHRS and CDR2 YFSETQ. CDR3 size: 18 residues. V was pared by 4 bases and J by 3 bases, with 14 bases of the junction left unmatched. CDR3 bases: TGCGCCAGCAGCGGGGGGACAGGGCCATCAGTATTTGGAAACACCATATATTTT. It yields the protein CASSGGTGPSVFGNTIYF.

The rearrangement uses TRBV5-1 and TRBJ2-5, with 8 bases aligning to TRBD2. Germline V gives CDR1 SGHRS, CDR2 YFSETQ. The CDR3 length is 13 residues. The ends lost 5 bases at V and 2 bases at J; junction bases unmatched: 2. CDR3 sequence: CASSGGGQETQYF. CDR3 nucleotide sequence: TGCGCCAGCAGTGGCGGGGGGCAAGAGACCCAGTACTTC.

CDR3 residues: CASSLLAGPYGYTF. CDR3 nucleotides: TGTGCCAGCAGCTTACTTGCGGGCCCCTATGGCTACACCTTC. The chain carries TRBV7-9 and TRBJ1-2; D uncertain. Deletions cut 2 bases from V and 4 bases from J, with 11 bases between. Germline CDR1 and CDR2: SEHNR and FQNEAQ (reference sequence). CDR3 length: 14 residues.

The J gene is TRBJ2-7, the V gene TRBV5-1, with 13 positions matching TRBD2. J was trimmed by 0 bases and V by 0 bases; bases with no gene match: 12. Germline V lookup: CDR1 SGHRS, CDR2 YFSETQ. The CDR3 contains 20 residues. CDR3 in amino acids: CASSLVGGLAGKNASYEQYF. Written as DNA, the CDR3 is TGCGCCAGCAGCTTGGTAGGGGGACTAGCGGGAAAAAATGCCTCCTACGAGCAGTACTTC.

The CDR3, as DNA: TGCGCCAGCAGTGATACTAGCGGCACAGATACGCAGTATTTT. Translated, it gives CASSDTSGTDTQYF. V is TRBV10-2 and J is TRBJ2-3; 7 positions match TRBD2. The CDR3 is 14 residues long. The germline V gene encodes CDR1 WSHSY and CDR2 SAAADI. Trimming removed 3 bases from V and 1 base from J; junction bases left unmatched: 1.

The CDR3 loop reads CASSLGVPGSTLTNTIYF. CDR3 coding DNA: TGTGCCAGCAGCTTAGGAGTCCCAGGCTCTACTCTTACAAACACCATATATTTT. The chain recombines TRBV7-6 with TRBJ1-3, with no clear D. The CDR3 spans 18 residues. V was trimmed by 1 base and J by 6 bases, leaving 22 bases between them. Germline CDR1 reads SGHVS; CDR2 reads FNYEAQ.

The chain couples TRBV19 to TRBJ2-7, with a weak D call TRBD1 (5 bases). CDR1 is LNHDA, CDR2 SQIVND, per germline (reference sequence). This CDR3 spans 13 amino acids. V shed 6 bases and J shed 2 bases, with 11 bases lying between them. CDR3 in amino acids: CASRGAGTYEQYF. The DNA of the CDR3 is TGTGCCAGTAGAGGGGCAGGGACCTACGAGCAGTACTTC.

This clone was counted only a few times. The V gene is TRBV5-5, the J gene TRBJ1-1; TRBD1 matches 8 bases. From germline, CDR1 is SGHKS and CDR2 YYEKEE (reference sequence). The CDR3 extends over 13 amino acids. The V segment lost 4 bases and the J segment 4 bases; nucleotides outside the gene matches: 3. CDR3 protein: CASSTDRGTEAFF. The CDR3 DNA reads TGTGCCAGCAGCACCGACAGGGGCACTGAAGCTTTCTTT.

CDR3 loop: CASIPTGGTEAFF. CDR3 in DNA: TGTGCCAGCATCCCGACAGGGGGGACTGAAGCTTTCTTT. V gene TRBV6-1 combines with J gene TRBJ1-1, with 9 bases matching TRBD1. Germline V gives CDR1 MNHNS, CDR2 SASEGT. This CDR3 is built from 13 residues. After removal of 7 bases from V and 5 bases from J, the junction contained 5 bases not matched to a gene.

The V and J genes are TRBV19 and TRBJ1-3; possible D gene TRBD1, 5 bases. This CDR3 contains 15 residues. CDR1 and CDR2 (germline): LNHDA, SQIVND (reference sequence). Trimming shortened V by 8 bases and J by 2 bases, and 16 bases separated the two germline ends. The CDR3 DNA is TGTGCCAGTTCCGGGAGGGGAGAGGCTGGAAACACCATATATTTT. It yields the protein CASSGRGEAGNTIYF.

This rearrangement joins TRBV18 to TRBJ2-1; D may be TRBD1 (6 bases). V lost 6 bases and J 4 bases, leaving 16 bases between the germline ends. The CDR3 extends over 15 amino acids. In germline, CDR1 is KGHSH, CDR2 LQKENI. The CDR3 protein is CASSLLQGKYNEQFF. The DNA for the CDR3 is TGTGCCAGCTCCCTCCTACAGGGAAAATACAATGAGCAGTTCTTC. The full variable domain, in which reference TRBV18 and TRBJ2-1 provide the parts outside the CDR3, is NAGVMQNPRHLVRRRGQEARLRCSPMKGHSHVYWYRQLPEEGLKFMVYLQKENIIDESGMPKERFSAEFPKEGPSILRIQQVVRGDSAAYFCASSLLQGKYNEQFFGPGTRLTVL.